Below, 21 T cell receptor beta chains from the same sample are listed, as sequenced in a study of T cells after yellow fever vaccination. MiXCR, run by TCRdb on the 5' RACE reads, gives a single entry per CDR3 protein. The table has 300,000 or so distinct CDR3 sequences, approximately 8% seen once. This specimen consisted of PBMCs, obtained around 45 days after the first yellow fever vaccination. These receptor sequences come from a man aged 18 to 35 who received the YFV17D yellow fever vaccine.

The sample holds a few counts of this clonotype. The V call is TRBV27, the J call TRBJ2-4; TRBD2 agrees at 8 bases. V trimming: 4 bases; J trimming: 13 bases; junction bases outside the gene matches: 9. Germline V gene data show CDR1 as MNHEY and CDR2 as SMNVEV (reference sequence). This CDR3 is 13 amino acids long. CDR3 bases: TGTGCCAGCAGTTCTCCCCAGACTAGCGCACAGTACTTC. Protein product: CASSSPQTSAQYF.

The V and J genes are TRBV4-1 and TRBJ2-5; D not resolved. The germline gives CDR1 MGHRA, CDR2 YSYEKL. The CDR3 contains 17 residues. V was trimmed by 0 bases and J by 2 bases, leaving 16 bases between them. Written as DNA, the CDR3 is TGCGCCAGCAGCCAAGAAAGTCAGCTCGGTTCACAAGAGACCCAGTACTTC. Its protein product is CASSQESQLGSQETQYF.

A few counts support this clonotype. This chain links TRBV27 with TRBJ1-1, with 7 nucleotides matching TRBD1. The germline CDR1 and CDR2 sequences are MNHEY and SMNVEV (reference sequence). J was trimmed by 1 base and V by 7 bases; bases with no gene match: 15. The CDR3 covers 17 residues. CDR3 sequence: CASTSRQGHFPNTEAFF. The CDR3 DNA reads TGTGCCAGCACCTCCAGACAGGGCCACTTCCCGAACACTGAAGCTTTCTTT.

The J gene is TRBJ2-5, the V gene TRBV3-1; TRBD1 might be the D (6 bases). From germline, CDR1 is LGHDT and CDR2 YNNKEL (reference sequence). The germline V and J ends were trimmed by 1 base and 1 base, with 10 bases remaining between them. The CDR3 consists of 15 residues. The CDR3 nucleotides read TGTGCCAGCAGCCAAGGCCAGGGGTCCCAAGAGACCCAGTACTTC. This translates into CASSQGQGSQETQYF.

This clonotype was seen more than once but under ten times. The chain combines TRBV4-1 with TRBJ1-3; 7 bases are a match to TRBD1. Per germline, CDR1 MGHRA and CDR2 YSYEKL. The CDR3 sequence is 18 residues long. Losses at the gene ends were 1 base for V and 2 bases for J; bases not matched to a gene: 11. The CDR3 bases are TGCGCCAGCAGCCAAGGACGCTTCGGACAGGTCGCTGGAAACACCATATATTTT. It yields the protein CASSQGRFGQVAGNTIYF.

This clonotype was observed a handful of times. The V call is TRBV7-2, the J call TRBJ1-4, with 10 nucleotides matching TRBD1. J gave up 8 bases and V 5 bases, and 8 bases lay outside the gene matches. In germline, CDR1 is SGHTA, CDR2 FQGNSA. The CDR3 covers 15 residues. The CDR3 region is CASSIRTGGREKLFF. In DNA, the CDR3 is TGTGCCAGCAGCATAAGGACAGGGGGTCGCGAAAAACTGTTTTTT.

This clonotype has only a few counts. The genes are TRBV6-5 and TRBJ2-1; TRBD1 aligns across 7 bases. CDR1 and CDR2 from the germline V gene are MNHEY and SVGAGI. Germline trimming cut 2 bases from V and 5 bases from J; bases unmatched to any gene: 12. The CDR3 runs 17 residues. The CDR3 coding sequence is TGTGCCAGCAGTTACCCCGGGACAGCCTCAAAAAACAATGAGCAGTTCTTC. It specifies CASSYPGTASKNNEQFF.

The V call is TRBV12-3 or TRBV12-4, the J call TRBJ1-5; D unresolved. The V end was cut by 4 bases, the J end by 9 bases, with 10 bases between. The CDR3 sequence is 12 residues long. In DNA, the CDR3 is TGTGCCAGCAGTTCCTCCCTCTGGCCCCAGCATTTT. Translation gives CASSSSLWPQHF.

This clonotype was detected ten times or more. This chain links TRBV9 with TRBJ1-5, with 7 bases fitting TRBD1. CDR1 is SGDLS and CDR2 is YYNGEE in the germline V gene. Trimming took 4 bases from V and 9 from J; bases not matched to a gene: 10. The CDR3 runs to 14 residues. The DNA of the CDR3 is TGTGCCAGCAGCCCAGGGGGGGCTGGCGGGCCCCAGCATTTT. It specifies CASSPGGAGGPQHF. The variable domain in full, completed from reference TRBV9 and TRBJ1-5, reads DSGVTQTPKHLITATGQRVTLRCSPRSGDLSVYWYQQSLDQGLQFLIQYYNGEERAKGNILERFSAQQFPDLHSELNLSSLELGDSALYFCASSPGGAGGPQHFGDGTRLSIL.

This clonotype was observed many times. The chain uses TRBV18 and TRBJ2-5; D is unclear. Per germline, CDR1 KGHSH and CDR2 LQKENI. Trimming took 2 bases from V and 2 from J, leaving 6 bases between them. This CDR3 has 13 residues. In DNA form, the CDR3 reads TGTGCCAGCTCACCAGGTTTTCAAGAGACCCAGTACTTC. It codes for CASSPGFQETQYF.

This clonotype has a count of ten or more. The chain recombines TRBV10-3 with TRBJ1-5; 8 bases agree with TRBD1. CDR1 and CDR2 from the germline V gene are ENHRY and SYGVKD. This CDR3 contains 14 residues. V dropped 4 bases and J dropped 1; count of bases not matched to a gene: 0. CDR3 amino acids: CAISGQGSNQPQHF. DNA of the CDR3: TGTGCCATCAGTGGACAGGGGAGCAATCAGCCCCAGCATTTT.

The J gene is TRBJ2-3, the V gene TRBV5-4; the D gene is possibly TRBD2 (6 bases). This CDR3 region has 19 residues. Germline CDR1 and CDR2: SGHNT and YYREEE (reference sequence). V lost 3 bases, J lost 0 bases, and 23 bases lay in between. The CDR3 nucleotides read TGTGCCAGCAGCTCGAACGGGATTAGCGGATTTCTTAGCACAGATACGCAGTATTTT. Protein product: CASSSNGISGFLSTDTQYF.

This rearrangement joins TRBV4-3 to TRBJ2-2; no firm D call. The CDR3 covers 16 residues. Germline-derived CDR1 and CDR2 are LGHNA and YSLEER. V was clipped by 1 base and J by 3 bases, with 12 bases between them. The CDR3 loop reads CASSQVTPLDTGELFF. CDR3 bases: TGCGCCAGCAGCCAAGTCACCCCCTTGGACACCGGGGAGCTGTTTTTT.

This clonotype was recorded many times. The chain employs TRBV5-5 and TRBJ1-2; tentative D call: TRBD1 (5 bases). The CDR3 loop spans 14 amino acids. V was clipped by 0 bases and J by 3 bases, with 9 bases between them. Germline V lookup: CDR1 SGHKS, CDR2 YYEKEE (reference sequence). In nucleotides, the CDR3 is TGTGCCAGCAGCTTGGCGTGGGGGGACTATGGCTACACCTTC. It is translated as CASSLAWGDYGYTF. The full variable domain, its missing parts supplied by reference TRBV5-5 and TRBJ1-2, is DAGVTQSPTHLIKTRGQQVTLRCSPISGHKSVSWYQQVLGQGPQFIFQYYEKEERGRGNFPDRFSARQFPNYSSELNVNALLLGDSALYLCASSLAWGDYGYTFGSGTRLTVV.

This clonotype came up a few times. V is TRBV4-2 and J is TRBJ2-7; D remains ambiguous. From germline, CDR1 is LGHNA and CDR2 YNFKEQ. V gave up 0 bases and J gave up 2 bases, with 11 bases separating them. The CDR3 has 15 amino acids. Written as DNA, the CDR3 is TGTGCCAGCAGCCAAGATAATCGGCTAGCCTACGAGCAGTACTTC. It translates to CASSQDNRLAYEQYF.

The V and J genes are TRBV28 and TRBJ1-2, with a weak D call TRBD1 (5 bases). The CDR3 runs 11 residues. The V and J ends lost 10 bases and 4 bases respectively, with 10 bases between them. The germline V gene has CDR1 MDHEN and CDR2 SYDVKM. CDR3 sequence: CATQGTYGYTF. CDR3 DNA: TGTGCCACCCAGGGTACCTATGGCTACACCTTC.

The rearrangement uses TRBV4-3 and TRBJ2-7; TRBD1 matches at 8 bases. CDR3 size: 16 residues. The ends lost 1 base at V and 6 bases at J; junction bases unmatched: 11. The germline CDR1 and CDR2 sequences are LGHNA and YSLEER. The CDR3 coding sequence is TGCGCCAGCAGCCAAGGTCCCGGACAGGGTACGCGCGAGCAGTACTTC. Amino acid sequence: CASSQGPGQGTREQYF.

This clonotype was detected only a few times. This chain joins TRBV29-1 and TRBJ1-1, with 7 positions matching TRBD1. In germline, CDR1 is SQVTM, CDR2 ANQGSEA. V gave up 4 bases and J gave up 1 base; unmatched junction bases: 9. This CDR3 has 15 residues. CDR3 protein: CSVGARRTGNTEAFF. CDR3 bases: TGCAGCGTTGGGGCAAGAAGGACAGGGAACACTGAAGCTTTCTTT.

The chain carries TRBV7-9 and TRBJ2-2; D remains ambiguous. V lost 5 bases, J lost 2 bases, and 6 bases lay in between. This CDR3 is built from 13 residues. From germline, CDR1 is SEHNR and CDR2 FQNEAQ (reference sequence). CDR3 region: CASSNQNTGELFF. The CDR3 DNA is TGTGCCAGCAGCAATCAAAACACCGGGGAGCTGTTTTTT.

V gene TRBV11-3 combines with J gene TRBJ2-2; 11 nucleotides agree with TRBD1. Germline V lookup: CDR1 SGHNT, CDR2 YENEEA. The CDR3 length is 14 residues. J was trimmed by 6 bases and V by 5 bases; bases with no gene match: 2. CDR3 residues: CASSQGQGAGELFF. CDR3 DNA sequence: TGTGCCAGCAGCCAGGGACAGGGGGCCGGGGAGCTGTTTTTT.

The chain combines TRBV6-2 or TRBV6-3 with TRBJ2-3; D not certain. Germline V gene data show CDR1 as MNHEY and CDR2 as SVGEGT. The CDR3 length is 11 residues. Trimming took off 0 bases at V and 14 bases at J, with 9 bases between the two ends. The CDR3 nucleotides are TGTGCCAGCAGTTACTCGGAGTCGGCGTATTTT. Translated: CASSYSESAYF.